A selection of T cell receptor beta chains follows, all from one sample in a study of T cell repertoires in cytomegalovirus infection. TCRdb re-derived calls from the reads in MiXCR, one entry per CDR3 protein. Of 200,000 or so distinct CDR3 sequences listed, about 21% are singletons. The specimen was PBMCs. The receptors here all came from a human donor in good health (CMV status not recorded). Some clones in this sample may be carry-over from other donors' samples. The CDR3 runs from the conserved cysteine through the conserved F or W.

v_call cdr3_aa
TRBV12-3/TRBV12-4 CASSPIRVGGGFSYNEQFF
TRBV6-5 CASSPELRQPQHF
TRBV20-1 CSANDRPGANVLTF
TRBV9 CASSVGVGGGTDTQYF
TRBV19 CASSIGGEFRIPLHF
TRBV4-3 CASSQTLAGEGDEQFF
TRBV5-1 CASSLMGREGTDTQYF
TRBV7-3 CASSLERELEQYF
TRBV27 CASGGQGNEKLFF
TRBV7-2 CASSLAETSVEQFF
TRBV4-2 CASSQEAIYSNQPQHF
TRBV27 CASSLEGVPRRRAFF
TRBV6-6 CASSSDSRNTQYF
TRBV7-2 CASSSGQGRVGELFF
TRBV6-1 CASAKNFYNEQFF
TRBV5-6 CASSLGPPHTDTQYF
TRBV5-5 CASSLLATTGEQFF
TRBV20-1 CSAWTGDKQPQHF
TRBV28 CASIKMRNTGELFF
TRBV6-5 CATGGAYGYTF
TRBV5-1 CASSLGDYEETQYF
TRBV18 CASSSSGTGYMVSYNEQFF
TRBV7-9 CASSSVMEGGSTEAFF
TRBV29-1 CSALDGFYEQYF
TRBV2 CASTSRVSKDTEAFF
TRBV29-1 CSVLNTGELFF
TRBV11-2 CASSRDRSNSPLHF
TRBV6-1 CASRGVTGGPNEQFF
TRBV11-3 CASSLGSASGYEQYF
TRBV6-2/TRBV6-3 CASSYGGPSEQYF
TRBV7-2 CASSVGTLGEQFF
TRBV5-4 CASSPGTERASPLHF
TRBV7-8 CAIELKGNTEAFF
TRBV14 CASSQGRYPETQYF
TRBV7-9 CASSFISPGTEAFF
TRBV4-1 CASSHYGLGIRYF
TRBV7-8 CASSYYVQGYEQYF
TRBV12-3/TRBV12-4 CASSLAPASTEAFF
TRBV7-2 CASSLVGGGTDTQYF
TRBV11-3 CASSQRGEQFF
TRBV28 CASSLPPNTQYF
TRBV7-9 CASVRDGADTQYF
TRBV4-1 CASSQDFFEGQVGELFF
TRBV6-5 CASSYSMGDPEAFF
TRBV7-2 CASSIQGAAGQPQHF
TRBV19 CASSPSSSYNEQFF
TRBV7-9 CASSLGAEQYF
TRBV11-3 CASSLSSFSYEQYF
TRBV12-3/TRBV12-4 CASSFDRDRASPLHF
TRBV7-2 CASSLGREGQAFF
TRBV11-2 CASSPGRRQYF
TRBV5-1 CASSFSTGGFEQYF
TRBV5-1 CASSLEGPIAEAFF
TRBV28 CASSSPDSYPSYEQYF
TRBV7-2 CASSLAGGGHQPQHF
TRBV7-3 CASSPTSGRNNEQFF
TRBV7-3 CASSPQGPRSTEAFF